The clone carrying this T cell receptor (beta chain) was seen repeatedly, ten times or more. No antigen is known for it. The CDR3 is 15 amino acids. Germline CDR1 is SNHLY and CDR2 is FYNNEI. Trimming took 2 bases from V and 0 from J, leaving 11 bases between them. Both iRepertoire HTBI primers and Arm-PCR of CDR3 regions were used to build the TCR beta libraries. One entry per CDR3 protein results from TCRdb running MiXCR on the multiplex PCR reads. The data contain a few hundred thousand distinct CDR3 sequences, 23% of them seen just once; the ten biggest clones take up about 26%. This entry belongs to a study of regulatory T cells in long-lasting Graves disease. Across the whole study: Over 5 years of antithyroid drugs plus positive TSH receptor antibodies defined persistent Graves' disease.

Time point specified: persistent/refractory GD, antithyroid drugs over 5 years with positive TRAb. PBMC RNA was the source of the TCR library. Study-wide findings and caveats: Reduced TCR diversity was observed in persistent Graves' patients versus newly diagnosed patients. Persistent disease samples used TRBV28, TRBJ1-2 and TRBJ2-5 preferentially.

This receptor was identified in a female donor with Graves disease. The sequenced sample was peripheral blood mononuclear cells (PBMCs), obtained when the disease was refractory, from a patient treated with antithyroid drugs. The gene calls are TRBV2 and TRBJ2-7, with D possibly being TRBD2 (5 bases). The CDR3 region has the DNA TGTGCCAGCAGTGAATGGGCTAGCAGCTCCTACGAGCAGTACTTC. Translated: CASSEWASSSYEQYF.